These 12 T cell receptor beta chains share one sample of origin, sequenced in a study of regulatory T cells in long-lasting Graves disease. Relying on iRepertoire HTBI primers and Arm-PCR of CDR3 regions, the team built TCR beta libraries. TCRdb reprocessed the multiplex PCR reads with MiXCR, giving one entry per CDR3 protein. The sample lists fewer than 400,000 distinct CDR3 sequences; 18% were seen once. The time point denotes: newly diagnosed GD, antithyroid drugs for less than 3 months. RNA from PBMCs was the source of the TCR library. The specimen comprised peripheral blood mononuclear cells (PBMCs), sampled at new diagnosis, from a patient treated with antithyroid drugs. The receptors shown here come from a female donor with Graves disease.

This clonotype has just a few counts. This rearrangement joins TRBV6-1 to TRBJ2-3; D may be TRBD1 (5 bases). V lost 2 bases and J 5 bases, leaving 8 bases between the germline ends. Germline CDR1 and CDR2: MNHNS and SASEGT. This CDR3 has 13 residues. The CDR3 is CASSELRGDTQYF. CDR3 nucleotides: TGTGCCAGCAGTGAACTAAGGGGAGATACGCAGTATTTT.

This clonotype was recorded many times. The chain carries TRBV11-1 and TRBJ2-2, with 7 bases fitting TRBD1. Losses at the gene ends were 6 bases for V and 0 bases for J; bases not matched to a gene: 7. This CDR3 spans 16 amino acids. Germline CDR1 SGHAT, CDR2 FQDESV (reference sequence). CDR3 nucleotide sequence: TGTGCCAGCAGACCGGGACAGCTCTCGAACACCGGGGAGCTGTTTTTT. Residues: CASRPGQLSNTGELFF.

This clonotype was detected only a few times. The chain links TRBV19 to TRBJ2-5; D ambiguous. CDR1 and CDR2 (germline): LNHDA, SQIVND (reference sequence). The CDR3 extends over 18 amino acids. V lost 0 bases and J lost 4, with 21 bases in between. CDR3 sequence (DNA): TGTGCCAGTAGTATAGATGCGACGAGGAAATTGTCCGGAGAGACCCAGTACTTC. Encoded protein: CASSIDATRKLSGETQYF.

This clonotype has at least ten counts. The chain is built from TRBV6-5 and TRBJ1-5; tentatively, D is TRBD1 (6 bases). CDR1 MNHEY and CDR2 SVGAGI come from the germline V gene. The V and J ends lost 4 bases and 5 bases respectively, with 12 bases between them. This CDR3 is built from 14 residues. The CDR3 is CASSWSPGDQPQHF. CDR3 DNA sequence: TGTGCCAGCAGTTGGAGCCCAGGGGATCAGCCCCAGCATTTT.

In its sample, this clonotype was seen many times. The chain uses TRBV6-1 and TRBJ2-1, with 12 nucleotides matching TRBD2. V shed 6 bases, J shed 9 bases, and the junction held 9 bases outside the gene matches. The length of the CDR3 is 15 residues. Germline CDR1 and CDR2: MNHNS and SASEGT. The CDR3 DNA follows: TGTGCCAGCAGCAGGACTAGCGGGGTTACCTTTGAGCAGTTCTTC. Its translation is CASSRTSGVTFEQFF.

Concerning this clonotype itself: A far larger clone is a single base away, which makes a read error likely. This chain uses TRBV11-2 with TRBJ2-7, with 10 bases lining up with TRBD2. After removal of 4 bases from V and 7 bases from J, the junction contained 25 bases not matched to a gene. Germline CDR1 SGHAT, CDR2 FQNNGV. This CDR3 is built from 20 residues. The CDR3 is CASSWPGLAEVPETGNEQYF. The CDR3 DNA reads TGTGCCAGCAGCTGGCCCGGACTAGCGGAGGTACCTGAGACGGGCAATGAGCAGTACTTC.

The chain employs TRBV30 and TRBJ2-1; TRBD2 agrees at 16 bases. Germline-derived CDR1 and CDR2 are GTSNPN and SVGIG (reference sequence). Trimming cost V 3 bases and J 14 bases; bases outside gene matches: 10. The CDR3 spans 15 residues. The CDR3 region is CAWSAWGLAGGHEFF. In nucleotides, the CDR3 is TGTGCCTGGAGCGCTTGGGGACTAGCGGGAGGGCATGAGTTCTTC.

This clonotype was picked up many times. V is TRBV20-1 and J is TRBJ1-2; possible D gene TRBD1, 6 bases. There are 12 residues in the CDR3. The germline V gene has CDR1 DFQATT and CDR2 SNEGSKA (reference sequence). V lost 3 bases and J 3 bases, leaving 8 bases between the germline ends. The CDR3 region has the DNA TGCAGTGCTAGGGGGGCGGACTATGGCTACACCTTC. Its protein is CSARGADYGYTF.

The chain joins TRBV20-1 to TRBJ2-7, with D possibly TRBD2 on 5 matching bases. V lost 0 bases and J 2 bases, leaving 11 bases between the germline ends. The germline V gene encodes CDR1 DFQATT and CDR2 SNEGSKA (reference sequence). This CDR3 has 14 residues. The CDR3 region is CSARDLAPTYEQYF. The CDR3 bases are TGCAGTGCTAGAGATTTAGCGCCCACCTACGAGCAGTACTTC.

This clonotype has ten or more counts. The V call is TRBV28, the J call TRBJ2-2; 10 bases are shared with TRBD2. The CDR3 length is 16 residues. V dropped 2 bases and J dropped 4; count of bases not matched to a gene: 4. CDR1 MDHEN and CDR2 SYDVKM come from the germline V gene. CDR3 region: CASSLQAGGITGELFF. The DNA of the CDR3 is TGTGCCAGCAGTTTACAAGCGGGAGGGATCACCGGGGAGCTGTTTTTT. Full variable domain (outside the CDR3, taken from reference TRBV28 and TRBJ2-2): DVKVTQSSRYLVKRTGEKVFLECVQDMDHENMFWYRQDPGLGLRLIYFSYDVKMKEKGDIPEGYSVSREKKERFSLILESASTNQTSMYLCASSLQAGGITGELFFGEGSRLTVL.

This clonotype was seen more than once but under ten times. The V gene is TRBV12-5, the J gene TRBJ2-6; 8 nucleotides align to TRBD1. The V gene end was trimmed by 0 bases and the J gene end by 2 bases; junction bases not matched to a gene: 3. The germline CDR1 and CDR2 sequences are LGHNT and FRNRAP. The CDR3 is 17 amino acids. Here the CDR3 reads CASGLVPDRAGANVLTF. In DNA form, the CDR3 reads TGTGCTAGTGGTTTGGTACCGGACAGGGCTGGGGCCAACGTCCTGACTTTC.

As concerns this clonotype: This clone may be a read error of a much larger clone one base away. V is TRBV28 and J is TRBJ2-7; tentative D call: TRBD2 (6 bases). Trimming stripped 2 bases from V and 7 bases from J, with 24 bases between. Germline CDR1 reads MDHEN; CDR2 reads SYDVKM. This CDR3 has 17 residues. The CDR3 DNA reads TGTGCCAGCAGTTTAGGGAGCGGAGGAATGGGAGGCGGTGAGCAGTACTTC. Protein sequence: CASSLGSGGMGGGEQYF.